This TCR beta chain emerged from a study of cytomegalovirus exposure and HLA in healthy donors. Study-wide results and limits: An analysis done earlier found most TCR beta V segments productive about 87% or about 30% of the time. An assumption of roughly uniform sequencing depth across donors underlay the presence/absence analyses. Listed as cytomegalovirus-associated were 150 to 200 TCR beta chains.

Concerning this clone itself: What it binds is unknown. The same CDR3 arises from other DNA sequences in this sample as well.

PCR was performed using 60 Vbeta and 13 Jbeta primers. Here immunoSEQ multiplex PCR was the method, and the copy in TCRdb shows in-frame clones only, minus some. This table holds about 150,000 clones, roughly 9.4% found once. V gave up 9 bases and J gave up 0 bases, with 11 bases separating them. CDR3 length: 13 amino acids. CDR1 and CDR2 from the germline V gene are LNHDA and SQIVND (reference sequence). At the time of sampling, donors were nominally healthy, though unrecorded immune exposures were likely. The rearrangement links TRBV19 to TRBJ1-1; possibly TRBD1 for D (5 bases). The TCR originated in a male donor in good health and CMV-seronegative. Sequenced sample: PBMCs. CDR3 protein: CASRLTVNTEAFF. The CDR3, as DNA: TGTGCCAGCCGATTGACAGTGAACACTGAAGCTTTCTTT.